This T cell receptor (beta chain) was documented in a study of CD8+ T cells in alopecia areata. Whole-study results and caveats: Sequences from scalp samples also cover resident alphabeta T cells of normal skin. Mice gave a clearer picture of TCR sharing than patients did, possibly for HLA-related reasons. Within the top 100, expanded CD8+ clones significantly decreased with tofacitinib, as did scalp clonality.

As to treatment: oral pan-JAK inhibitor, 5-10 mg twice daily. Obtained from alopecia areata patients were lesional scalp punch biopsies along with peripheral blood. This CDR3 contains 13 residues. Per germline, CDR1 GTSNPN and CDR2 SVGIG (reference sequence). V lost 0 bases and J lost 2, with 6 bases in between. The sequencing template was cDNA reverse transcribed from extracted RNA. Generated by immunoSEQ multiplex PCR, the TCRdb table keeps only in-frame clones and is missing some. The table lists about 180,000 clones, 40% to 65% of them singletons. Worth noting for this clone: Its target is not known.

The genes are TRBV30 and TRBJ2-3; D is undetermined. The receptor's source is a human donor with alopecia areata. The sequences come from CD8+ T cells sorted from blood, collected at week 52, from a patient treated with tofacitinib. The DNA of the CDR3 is TGTGCCTGGAGTGTGCTATTCACAGATACGCAGTATTTT. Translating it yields CAWSVLFTDTQYF.